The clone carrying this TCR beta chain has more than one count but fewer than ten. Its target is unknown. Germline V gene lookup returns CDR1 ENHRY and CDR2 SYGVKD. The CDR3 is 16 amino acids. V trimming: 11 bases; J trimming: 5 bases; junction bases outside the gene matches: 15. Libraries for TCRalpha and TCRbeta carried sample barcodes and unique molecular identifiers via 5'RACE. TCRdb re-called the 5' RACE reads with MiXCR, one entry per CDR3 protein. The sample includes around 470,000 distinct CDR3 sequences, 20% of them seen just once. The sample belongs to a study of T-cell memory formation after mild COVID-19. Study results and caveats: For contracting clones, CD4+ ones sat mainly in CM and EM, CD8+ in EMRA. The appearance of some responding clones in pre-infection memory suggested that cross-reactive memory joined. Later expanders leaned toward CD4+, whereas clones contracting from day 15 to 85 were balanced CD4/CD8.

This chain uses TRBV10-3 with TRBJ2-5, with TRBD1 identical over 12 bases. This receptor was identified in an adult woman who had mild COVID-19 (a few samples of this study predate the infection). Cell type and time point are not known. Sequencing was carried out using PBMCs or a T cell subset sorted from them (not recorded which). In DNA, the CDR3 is TGTGCCGTCCGACGCAGCCCGGGGACAGGGGGCGAGACCCAGTACTTC. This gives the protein CAVRRSPGTGGETQYF.